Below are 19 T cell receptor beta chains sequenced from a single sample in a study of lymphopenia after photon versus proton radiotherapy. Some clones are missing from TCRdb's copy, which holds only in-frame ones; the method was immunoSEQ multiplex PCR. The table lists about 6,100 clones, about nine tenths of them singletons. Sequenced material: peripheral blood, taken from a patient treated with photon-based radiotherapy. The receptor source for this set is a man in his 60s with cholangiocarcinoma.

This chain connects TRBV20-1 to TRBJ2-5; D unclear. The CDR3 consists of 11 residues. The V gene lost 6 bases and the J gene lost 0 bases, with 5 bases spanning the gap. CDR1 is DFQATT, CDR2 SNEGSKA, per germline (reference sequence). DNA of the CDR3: TGCAGTGCGGCGAACCAAGAGACCCAGTACTTC. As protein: CSAANQETQYF.

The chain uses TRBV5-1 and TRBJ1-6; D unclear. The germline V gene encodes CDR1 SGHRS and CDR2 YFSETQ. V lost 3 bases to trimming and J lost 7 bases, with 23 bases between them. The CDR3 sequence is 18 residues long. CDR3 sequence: CASSSDVVYSSGNSPLHF. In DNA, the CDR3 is TGCGCCAGCAGCTCCGACGTAGTATACAGTAGTGGGAATTCACCCCTCCACTTT.

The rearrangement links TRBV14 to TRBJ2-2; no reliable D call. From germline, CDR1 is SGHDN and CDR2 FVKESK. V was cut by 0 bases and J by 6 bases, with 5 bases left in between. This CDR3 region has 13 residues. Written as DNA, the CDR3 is TGTGCCAGCAGCCAAGAATTCGCCGGGGAGCTGTTTTTT. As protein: CASSQEFAGELFF.

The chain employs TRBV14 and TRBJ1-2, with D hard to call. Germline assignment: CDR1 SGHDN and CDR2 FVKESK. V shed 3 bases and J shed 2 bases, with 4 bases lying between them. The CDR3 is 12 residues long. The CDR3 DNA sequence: TGTGCCAGCAGCCAGGGAAACTATGGCTACACCTTC. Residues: CASSQGNYGYTF.

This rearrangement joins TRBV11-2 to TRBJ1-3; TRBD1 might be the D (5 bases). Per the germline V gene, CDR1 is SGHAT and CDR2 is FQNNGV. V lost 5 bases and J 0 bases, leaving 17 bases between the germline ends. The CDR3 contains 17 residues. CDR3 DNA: TGTGCCAGCAGCCCCGGGACTGCCGCACCCTCTGGAAACACCATATATTTT. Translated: CASSPGTAAPSGNTIYF. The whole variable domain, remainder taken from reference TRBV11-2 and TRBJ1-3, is EAGVAQSPRYKIIEKRQSVAFWCNPISGHATLYWYQQILGQGPKLLIQFQNNGVVDDSQLPKDRFSAERLKGVDSTLKIQPAKLEDSAVYLCASSPGTAAPSGNTIYFGEGSWLTVV.

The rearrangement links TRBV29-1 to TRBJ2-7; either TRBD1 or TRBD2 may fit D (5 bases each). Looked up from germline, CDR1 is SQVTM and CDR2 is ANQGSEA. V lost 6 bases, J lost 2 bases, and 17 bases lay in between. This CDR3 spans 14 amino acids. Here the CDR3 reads CSVLPNSGPYEQYF. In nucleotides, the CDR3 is TGCAGCGTCCTCCCCAACTCGGGACCCTACGAGCAGTACTTC.

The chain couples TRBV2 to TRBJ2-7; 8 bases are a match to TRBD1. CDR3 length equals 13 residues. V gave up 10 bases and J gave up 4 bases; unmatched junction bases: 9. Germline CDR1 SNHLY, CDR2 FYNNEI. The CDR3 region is CATVGQGGYEQYF. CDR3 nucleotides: TGTGCCACCGTTGGACAGGGCGGTTACGAGCAGTACTTC.

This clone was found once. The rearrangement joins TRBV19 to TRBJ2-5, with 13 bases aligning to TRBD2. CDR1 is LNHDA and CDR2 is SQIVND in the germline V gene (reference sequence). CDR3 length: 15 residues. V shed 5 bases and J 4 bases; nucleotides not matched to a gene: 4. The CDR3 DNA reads TGTGCCAGTAGTTCGGGACTAGCGGGGCCAGAGACCCAGTACTTC. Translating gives CASSSGLAGPETQYF.

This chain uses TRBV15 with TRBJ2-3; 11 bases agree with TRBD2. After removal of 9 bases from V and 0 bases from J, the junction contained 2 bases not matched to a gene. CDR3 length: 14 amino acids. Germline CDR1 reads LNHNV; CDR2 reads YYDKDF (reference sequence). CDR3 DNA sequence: TGTGCCACGGGGACTAGCGGTAGCACAGATACGCAGTATTTT. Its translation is CATGTSGSTDTQYF.

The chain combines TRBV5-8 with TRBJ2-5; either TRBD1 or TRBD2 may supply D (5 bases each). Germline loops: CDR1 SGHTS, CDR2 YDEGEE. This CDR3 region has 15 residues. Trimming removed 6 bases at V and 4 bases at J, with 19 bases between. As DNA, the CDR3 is TGTGCCAGCAATAGGGACGGTGCCCTGGGAGAGACCCAGTACTTC. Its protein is CASNRDGALGETQYF.

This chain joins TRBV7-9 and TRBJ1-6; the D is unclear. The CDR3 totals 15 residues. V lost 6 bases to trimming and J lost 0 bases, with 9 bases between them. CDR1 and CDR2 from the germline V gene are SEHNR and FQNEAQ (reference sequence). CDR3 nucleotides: TGTGCCAGCAGTCCCGGGAGCTCCTATAATTCACCCCTCCACTTT. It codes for CASSPGSSYNSPLHF.

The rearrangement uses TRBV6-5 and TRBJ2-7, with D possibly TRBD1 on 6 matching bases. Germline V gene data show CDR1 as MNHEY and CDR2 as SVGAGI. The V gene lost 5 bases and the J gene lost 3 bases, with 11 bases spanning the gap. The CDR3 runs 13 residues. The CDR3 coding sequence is TGTGCCAGCAGTGTTACAGGGATCTACGAGCAGTACTTC. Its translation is CASSVTGIYEQYF.

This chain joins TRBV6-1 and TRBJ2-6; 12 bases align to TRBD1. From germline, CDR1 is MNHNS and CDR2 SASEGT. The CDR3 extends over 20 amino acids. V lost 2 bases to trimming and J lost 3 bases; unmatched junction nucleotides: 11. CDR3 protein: CASSEYYWGQGALGANVLTF. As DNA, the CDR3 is TGTGCCAGCAGTGAATATTATTGGGGACAGGGGGCGCTTGGGGCCAACGTCCTGACTTTC.

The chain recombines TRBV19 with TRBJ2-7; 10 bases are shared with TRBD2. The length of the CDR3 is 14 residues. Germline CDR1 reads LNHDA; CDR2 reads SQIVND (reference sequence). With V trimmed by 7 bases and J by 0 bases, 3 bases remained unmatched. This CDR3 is CASTPSGSSYEQYF. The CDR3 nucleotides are TGTGCCAGTACCCCTAGCGGGAGCTCCTACGAGCAGTACTTC.

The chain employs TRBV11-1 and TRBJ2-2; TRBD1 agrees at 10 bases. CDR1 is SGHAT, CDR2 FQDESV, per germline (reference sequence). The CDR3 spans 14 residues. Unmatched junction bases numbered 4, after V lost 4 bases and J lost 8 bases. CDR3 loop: CASSSDRGRGELFF. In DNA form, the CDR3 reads TGTGCCAGCAGCTCTGACAGGGGGCGAGGGGAGCTGTTTTTT.

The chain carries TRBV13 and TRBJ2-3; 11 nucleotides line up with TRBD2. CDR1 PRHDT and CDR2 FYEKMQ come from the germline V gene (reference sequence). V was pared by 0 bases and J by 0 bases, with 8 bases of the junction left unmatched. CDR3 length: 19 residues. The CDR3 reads CASSLGTRLAGTSTDTQYF. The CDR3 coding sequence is TGTGCCAGCAGCTTAGGTACGCGACTAGCGGGGACTAGCACAGATACGCAGTATTTT.

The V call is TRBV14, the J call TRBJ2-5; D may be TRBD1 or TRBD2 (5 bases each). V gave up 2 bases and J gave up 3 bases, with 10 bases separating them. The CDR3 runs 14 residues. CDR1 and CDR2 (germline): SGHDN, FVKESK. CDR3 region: CASSQNRGKETQYF. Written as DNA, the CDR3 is TGTGCCAGCAGCCAAAACCGGGGCAAAGAGACCCAGTACTTC.

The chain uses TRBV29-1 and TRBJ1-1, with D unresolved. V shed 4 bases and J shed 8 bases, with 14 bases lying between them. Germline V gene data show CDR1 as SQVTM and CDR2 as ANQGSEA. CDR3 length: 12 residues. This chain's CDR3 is CSVAVAEAEAFF. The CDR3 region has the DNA TGCAGCGTTGCAGTGGCGGAGGCCGAAGCTTTCTTT.

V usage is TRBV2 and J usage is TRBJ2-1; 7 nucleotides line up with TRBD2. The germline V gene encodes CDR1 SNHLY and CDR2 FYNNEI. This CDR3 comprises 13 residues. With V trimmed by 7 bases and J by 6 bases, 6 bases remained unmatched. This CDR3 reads CASKRDLRNEQFF. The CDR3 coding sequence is TGTGCCAGCAAGCGGGATCTCCGCAATGAGCAGTTCTTC.